This is a list of T cell receptor beta chains from one sample in a study of T cells expressing NK-cell markers. Following a re-call of the 5' RACE reads, TCRdb has one entry per CDR3 protein and lacks DNA. The sample's table shows about 540,000 distinct CDR3 sequences. The source material was blood T cells: a sorted CD56 or NKG2C T cell subset, CD4+ or CD8+ T cells, or bulk PBMC T cells (not recorded which). These receptors were taken from a man younger than 30 in good health. The CDR3 runs from the conserved cysteine through the conserved F or W.

CDR3aa	v_gene	j_gene
CASSISGRVNNEQFF	TRBV5-1	TRBJ2-1
CATSRGRQGQETQYF	TRBV15	TRBJ2-5
CASSLRQGAQPQHF	TRBV27	TRBJ1-5
CASTKGTSGTGTDTQYF	TRBV6-1	TRBJ2-3
CASSLPDDTQETQYF	TRBV5-1	TRBJ2-5
CASSRGLPTYEQYF	TRBV6-1	TRBJ2-7
CASRGDQSPYEQYF	TRBV3-1	TRBJ2-7
CASSIRLERRSDTQYF	TRBV19	TRBJ2-3
CASSYSFRGWSTGELFF	TRBV6-2/TRBV6-3	TRBJ2-2
CASSSPGGSQETQYF	TRBV7-6	TRBJ2-5
CASSLGHQSTDTQYF	TRBV7-2	TRBJ2-3
CSVEAGQGVRAFF	TRBV29-1	TRBJ1-1
CASSPSGQLNTEAFF	TRBV6-5	TRBJ1-1
CASSYPSSFTPLQETQYF	TRBV6-5	TRBJ2-5
CASSSKAGGTFYNEQFF	TRBV5-5	TRBJ2-1
CASSSSPPGDEQFF	TRBV5-1	TRBJ2-1
CASSEQGLGADTQYF	TRBV25-1	TRBJ2-3
CASSLERGEGYTF	TRBV5-1	TRBJ1-2
CASSDLMRGLGGETQYF	TRBV9	TRBJ2-5
CASSPDRGGGELFF	TRBV12-3/TRBV12-4	TRBJ2-2
CSPRDRENLAFYEQYF	TRBV29-1	TRBJ2-7
CASSRPAGQGLTYNEQFF	TRBV12-3/TRBV12-4	TRBJ2-1
CSASFRLAGSGWRDTQYF	TRBV20-1	TRBJ2-3
CASSQGWEGLGEQYF	TRBV14	TRBJ2-7
CATSAPGQGNQETQYF	TRBV24-1	TRBJ2-5